The rows below give T cell receptor beta chains drawn from one sample of a study of breast tumors, draining lymph nodes, adjacent tissues. TCRdb reprocessed the multiplex PCR reads via MiXCR and lists one record per CDR3 protein. The profile shows approximately 130,000 distinct CDR3 sequences, 21% of them singletons. What was sequenced was axillary lymph node tissue. These receptor sequences come from a female donor with breast cancer. Some clones in this sample may be carry-over from other donors' samples. Each CDR3 is given with its conserved first and last residue. A D gene is named only where the DNA matches it firmly. Clone sizes are given selectively: once, few, many, or a class where the clone is expanded.

TRBJ1-5 | many | TRBV20-1 | NA | CSADRGLSNQPQHF | TGCAGTGCAGACAGAGGTCTCAGCAATCAGCCCCAGCATTTT
TRBJ1-2 | many | TRBV29-1 | NA | CSVEGRQGDYGYTF | TGCAGCGTTGAAGGGCGGCAGGGCGACTATGGCTACACCTTC
TRBJ1-2 | many | TRBV15 | NA | CATSRDHGNYGYTF | TGTGCCACCAGCAGAGATCACGGAAACTATGGCTACACCTTC
TRBJ1-5 | many | TRBV4-1 | NA | CASSQDRNQPQHF | TGCGCCAGCAGCCAAGATCGTAATCAGCCCCAGCATTTT
TRBJ2-4 | NA | TRBV9 | NA | CASSQDPALGAKNIQYF | TGTGCCAGCAGCCAAGACCCAGCGTTGGGAGCCAAAAACATTCAGTACTTC
TRBJ2-7 | many | TRBV28 | NA | CASNSPGDLAYEQYF | TGTGCCAGCAACTCACCGGGGGACCTGGCCTACGAGCAGTACTTC
TRBJ2-3 | many | TRBV6-5 | NA | CASSYRPGDTQYF | TGTGCCAGCAGTTACCGACCAGGGGATACGCAGTATTTT
TRBJ1-2 | many | TRBV29-1 | NA | CSVYRQTWDYGYTF | TGCAGCGTATACAGACAAACGTGGGACTATGGCTACACCTTC
TRBJ2-7 | many | TRBV28 | TRBD1 | CASSLFTGGIYEQYF | TGTGCCAGCAGTTTATTCACAGGGGGCATCTACGAGCAGTACTTC
TRBJ2-3 | many | TRBV20-1 | TRBD2 | CSAAPGLAGGFTDTQYF | TGCAGTGCTGCTCCGGGACTAGCGGGAGGGTTCACAGATACGCAGTATTTT
TRBJ1-4 | many | TRBV7-8 | TRBD1 | CASSLLRAGGTGQDEKLFF | TGTGCCAGCAGCTTACTGCGGGCTGGGGGCACTGGACAGGATGAAAAACTGTTTTTT
TRBJ2-5 | NA | TRBV28 | NA | CASRSGRGTQYF | TGTGCCAGCCGCTCGGGTCGCGGGACCCAGTACTTC
TRBJ1-1 | NA | TRBV18 | NA | CASSSAGVRTEAFF | TGTGCCAGCTCATCCGCAGGGGTTCGAACTGAAGCTTTCTTT
TRBJ2-5 | many | TRBV5-8 | NA | CASSLGPARETQYF | TGTGCCAGCAGCTTGGGCCCGGCCCGGGAGACCCAGTACTTC
TRBJ2-3 | NA | TRBV28 | NA | CATRRSTDTQYF | TGTGCCACCCGGAGGAGCACAGATACGCAGTATTTT
TRBJ2-3 | NA | TRBV28 | NA | CASSLPRRSDTQYF | TGTGCCAGCAGTTTACCTCGGAGGTCAGATACGCAGTATTTT
TRBJ2-7 | NA | TRBV5-4 | TRBD2 | CASSPSGTSGVYEQYF | TGTGCCAGCAGCCCTTCTGGGACTAGCGGTGTCTACGAGCAGTACTTC
TRBJ2-7 | many | TRBV18 | TRBD1 | CASSPVGQGNEQYF | TGTGCCAGCTCACCGGTGGGACAGGGAAACGAGCAGTACTTC
TRBJ2-3 | NA | TRBV27 | NA | CASSPGTYRTDTQYF | TGTGCCAGCAGTCCCGGGACATATAGGACAGATACGCAGTATTTT
TRBJ2-6 | few | TRBV19 | NA | CATRPGRSSGANVLTF | TGTGCCACACGCCCTGGCAGGAGCTCTGGGGCCAACGTCCTGACTTTC
TRBJ2-1 | many | TRBV7-2 | TRBD2 | CASSPGGDYYNEQFF | TGTGCCAGCAGCCCGGGGGGGGACTACTACAATGAGCAGTTCTTC
TRBJ2-3 | many | TRBV30 | TRBD2 | CAWSRAGVPTDTQYF | TGTGCCTGGAGTAGAGCGGGGGTACCGACAGATACGCAGTATTTT
TRBJ2-3 | many | TRBV15 | TRBD1 | CATSGRDRGTDTQYF | TGTGCCACCAGCGGCCGGGACAGAGGCACAGATACGCAGTATTTT
TRBJ1-3 | many | TRBV2 | NA | CASKRGELENTIYF | TGTGCCAGCAAGAGGGGGGAATTGGAAAACACCATATATTTT
TRBJ2-1 | NA | TRBV28 | TRBD2 | CASQAGLAGSYEQFF | TGTGCCAGCCAAGCCGGACTAGCGGGCTCTTATGAGCAGTTCTTC
TRBJ2-5 | many | TRBV24-1 | TRBD1 | CATSDTTGGETQYF | TGTGCCACCAGTGATACTACAGGGGGGGAGACCCAGTACTTC
TRBJ2-1 | many | TRBV30 | TRBD1 | CAWSVGGQGAIEQFF | TGTGCCTGGAGTGTAGGCGGGCAGGGGGCTATTGAGCAGTTCTTC
TRBJ2-7 | many | TRBV12-3/TRBV12-4 | TRBD1 | CASRDTGAGEQYF | TGTGCCAGCAGAGATACAGGGGCGGGCGAGCAGTACTTC
TRBJ2-1 | many | TRBV11-2 | TRBD2 | CASSAPGLGSDEQFF | TGTGCCAGCAGCGCACCGGGACTAGGGTCGGATGAGCAGTTCTTC
TRBJ2-3 | NA | TRBV27 | TRBD1 | CASSFVWGQGGTDTQYF | TGTGCCAGCAGTTTCGTATGGGGACAGGGGGGCACAGATACGCAGTATTTT
TRBJ2-7 | many | TRBV7-8 | NA | CASSLAARGDYEQYF | TGTGCCAGCAGCTTAGCGGCGCGGGGTGACTACGAGCAGTACTTC
TRBJ2-1 | NA | TRBV27 | NA | CASSLYPGQKQFF | TGTGCCAGCAGTTTATATCCGGGCCAGAAGCAGTTCTTC
TRBJ1-2 | many | TRBV2 | NA | CASSESGATYGYTF | TGTGCCAGCAGTGAATCAGGGGCGACCTATGGCTACACCTTC
TRBJ1-6 | once | TRBV28 | NA | CAGRPNRGGGSPLHF | TGTGCCGGCAGGCCTAATCGGGGGGGGGGTTCACCCCTCCACTTT
TRBJ2-7 | many | TRBV5-6 | TRBD2 | CASSSSRTLGRVSYEQYF | TGTGCCAGCAGCTCCTCCCGGACCTTGGGGAGGGTGTCCTACGAGCAGTACTTC
TRBJ2-1 | many | TRBV6-5 | TRBD2 | CASTGSGLAGGRGSYEQFF | TGTGCCAGCACCGGATCCGGACTAGCGGGAGGGCGTGGGTCGTATGAGCAGTTCTTC
TRBJ2-1 | many | TRBV6-5 | TRBD2 | CASSWTSGRNEQFF | TGTGCCAGCAGTTGGACTAGCGGGCGCAATGAGCAGTTCTTC
TRBJ2-7 | many | TRBV12-3/TRBV12-4 | NA | CASSRGTPGNHYEQYF | TGTGCCAGCAGCAGGGGAACCCCGGGCAATCACTACGAGCAGTACTTC
TRBJ1-5 | NA | TRBV7-8 | NA | CASSLTGGSNQPQHF | TGTGCCAGCAGCTTAACGGGTGGGAGCAATCAGCCCCAGCATTTT
TRBJ2-7 | many | TRBV6-1 | TRBD1 | CASSDTGTGVHEQYF | TGTGCCAGCAGTGATACCGGGACAGGGGTCCACGAGCAGTACTTC
TRBJ2-2 | many | TRBV19 | TRBD2 | CASTPFGLAVARTGELFF | TGTGCCAGTACCCCATTCGGACTAGCGGTGGCACGAACCGGGGAGCTGTTTTTT